This T cell receptor beta chain was captured by sequencing in a study of shared clonotypes between healthy human individuals. Naive CD8 populations comprised CD45RO-negative cells positively selected for CCR7, excluding terminally differentiated effector memory CD45RA+ cells. CDR1 is MGHDK, CDR2 SYGVNS, per germline. The junction had 8 bases not matched to a gene; V was cut back by 1 base and J by 2 bases. The CDR3 is made up of 17 amino acids. Generated by immunoSEQ multiplex PCR, the TCRdb table keeps only in-frame clones and is missing some. The sample has 2 million or so clones, approximately 94% seen once.

Sequenced: naive CD8+ T cells sorted from blood. The gene calls are TRBV25-1 and TRBJ2-3, with 8 bases aligning to TRBD2. The source of this sequence is a man younger than 35 in good health. CDR3 DNA sequence: TGTGCCAGCAGTGAATCGTTGAGCGGGAGTGACACAGATACGCAGTATTTT. This sequence encodes CASSESLSGSDTDTQYF.